This TCR beta chain came from a study of blood T cell repertoires in COVID-19. The CDR3 has 13 amino acids. The V and J ends lost 6 bases and 1 base respectively, with 9 bases between them. Germline lookup yields CDR1 SNHLY and CDR2 FYNNEI. Data came from immunoSEQ multiplex PCR; TCRdb stores just in-frame clones and leaves some out. The table shows around 390,000 clones, with approximately 90% occurring only once. The sequence derives from a woman in her forties or fifties who had recovered from COVID-19. The chain couples TRBV2 to TRBJ1-1; D unresolved. The specimen sequenced was PBMCs or T cells enriched from blood (not recorded which). The CDR3 sequence: CASSLAGNTEAFF. The CDR3 DNA is TGTGCCAGCAGCCTAGCGGGGAACACTGAAGCTTTCTTT.